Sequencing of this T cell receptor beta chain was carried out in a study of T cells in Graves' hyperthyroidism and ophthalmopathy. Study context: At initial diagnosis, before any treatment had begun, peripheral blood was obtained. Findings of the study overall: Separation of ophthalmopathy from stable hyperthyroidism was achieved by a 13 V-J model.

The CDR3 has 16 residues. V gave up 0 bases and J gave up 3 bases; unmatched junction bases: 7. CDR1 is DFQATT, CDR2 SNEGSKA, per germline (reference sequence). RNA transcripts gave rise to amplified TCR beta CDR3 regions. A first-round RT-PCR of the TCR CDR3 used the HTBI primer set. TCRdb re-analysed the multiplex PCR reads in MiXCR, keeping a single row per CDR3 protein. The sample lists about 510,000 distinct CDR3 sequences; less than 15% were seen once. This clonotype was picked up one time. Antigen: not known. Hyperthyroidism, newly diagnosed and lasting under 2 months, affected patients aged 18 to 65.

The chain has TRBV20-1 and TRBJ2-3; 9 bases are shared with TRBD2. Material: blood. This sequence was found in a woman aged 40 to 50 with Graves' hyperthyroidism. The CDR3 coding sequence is TGCAGTGCTAGAGATGGCGGGAGGGGAGGAACAGATACGCAGTATTTT. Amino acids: CSARDGGRGGTDTQYF.